A single sample is the source of the 30 T cell receptor beta chains below, sequenced in a study of blood T cells in healthy people across ages. Through a sample-barcoded 5' primer and a J-beta primer mix, a second PCR was run for about 7 to 12 cycles. Each CDR3 protein is one row after TCRdb ran MiXCR on the 5' RACE reads. The data contain more than 500,000 distinct CDR3 sequences, 27% of them singletons. These records were also assigned to another study, of T cells of mothers and their children.

Sequencing was performed on blood. The receptors stem from a boy aged 2-15 years in good health.

This clonotype was found many times. The chain couples TRBV2 to TRBJ1-6; TRBD1 is a possible D gene (5 bases). The CDR3 sequence is 14 residues long. Germline-derived CDR1 and CDR2 are SNHLY and FYNNEI. V was pared by 3 bases and J by 6 bases, with 9 bases between. Here the CDR3 DNA reads TGTGCCAGCAGTGAGCAGGGCGTTAATTCACCCCTCCACTTT. Translation gives CASSEQGVNSPLHF.

The chain recombines TRBV29-1 with TRBJ1-1; unclear D gene. This CDR3 is 13 amino acids long. V was clipped by 4 bases and J by 0 bases, with 9 bases between them. The germline V gene has CDR1 SQVTM and CDR2 ANQGSEA. CDR3 coding DNA: TGCAGCGTTGCCGGAGTTATGAACACTGAAGCTTTCTTT. Its protein is CSVAGVMNTEAFF. Based on the CDR3 plus reference TRBV29-1 and TRBJ1-1, the full variable domain is SAVISQKPSRDICQRGTSLTIQCQVDSQVTMMFWYRQQPGQSLTLIATANQGSEATYESGFVIDKFPISRPNLTFSTLTVSNMSPEDSSIYLCSVAGVMNTEAFFGQGTRLTVV.

The V gene is TRBV20-1, the J gene TRBJ1-5, with 9 bases that match TRBD1. V lost 3 bases, J lost 2 bases, and 14 bases stayed unmatched. CDR1 and CDR2 (germline): DFQATT, SNEGSKA (reference sequence). This CDR3 spans 18 amino acids. CDR3 in DNA: TGCAGTGCTAGTATGATCGGGACAGGGCTCTGGGGCAATCAGCCCCAGCATTTT. Amino acid sequence: CSASMIGTGLWGNQPQHF.

The chain combines TRBV11-3 with TRBJ2-2; 10 nucleotides align to TRBD2. V lost 2 bases to trimming and J lost 3 bases; unmatched junction nucleotides: 6. Germline loops: CDR1 SGHNT, CDR2 YENEEA. The CDR3 is made up of 17 amino acids. The CDR3 is CASSLTRLAGHTGELFF. Written as DNA, the CDR3 is TGTGCCAGCAGCTTAACCCGACTAGCGGGTCACACCGGGGAGCTGTTTTTT. Full variable domain (rest looked up from reference TRBV11-3 and TRBJ2-2): EAGVVQSPRYKIIEKKQPVAFWCNPISGHNTLYWYLQNLGQGPELLIRYENEEAVDDSQLPKDRFSAERLKGVDSTLKIQPAELGDSAVYLCASSLTRLAGHTGELFFGEGSRLTVL.

The rearrangement joins TRBV29-1 to TRBJ2-3, with a tentative D call TRBD2 (5 bases). The V and J ends lost 3 bases and 1 base respectively, with 14 bases between them. This CDR3 has 15 residues. Germline CDR1 reads SQVTM; CDR2 reads ANQGSEA. CDR3 coding DNA: TGCAGCGTTGAGGGGAGCCTCGGGGGCACAGATACGCAGTATTTT. It yields the protein CSVEGSLGGTDTQYF.

The chain carries TRBV5-4 and TRBJ2-2; D may correspond to TRBD1 or TRBD2 (6 bases each). Trimming shortened V by 3 bases and J by 7 bases, and 19 bases separated the two germline ends. CDR3 size: 16 residues. From germline, CDR1 is SGHNT and CDR2 YYREEE (reference sequence). This CDR3 is CASSYPTGGKGGELFF. For the CDR3, the DNA is TGTGCCAGCAGCTATCCTACCGGGGGCAAGGGCGGGGAGCTGTTTTTT.

This chain uses TRBV3-1 with TRBJ1-2; D is unclear. CDR1 and CDR2 from the germline V gene are LGHDT and YNNKEL (reference sequence). The CDR3 contains 13 residues. V was pared by 0 bases and J by 9 bases, with 11 bases between. This CDR3 reads CASSQDTQTSYTF. In DNA form, the CDR3 reads TGTGCCAGCAGCCAAGATACGCAGACGAGCTACACCTTC.

The V and J genes are TRBV20-1 and TRBJ2-7; no reliable D call. The length of the CDR3 is 13 residues. CDR1 is DFQATT and CDR2 is SNEGSKA in the germline V gene (reference sequence). With 3 bases removed from V and 1 base from J, the gap between germline ends came to 10 bases. The CDR3 DNA is TGCAGTGCTAGGGCGATAACTTCCTACGAGCAGTACTTC. Its protein product is CSARAITSYEQYF.

This chain links TRBV7-9 with TRBJ1-2, with no clear D. Germline V gene sequence: CDR1 SEHNR, CDR2 FQNEAQ (reference sequence). The CDR3 covers 13 residues. Deletions cut 5 bases from V and 4 bases from J, with 11 bases between. The CDR3 spells CASSPNVLYGYTF. The CDR3 DNA follows: TGTGCCAGCAGCCCAAATGTACTCTATGGCTACACCTTC.

The gene calls are TRBV12-3 or TRBV12-4 and TRBJ2-5; D gene uncertain. With the DNA end fitting TRBJ2-7 better, the J assignment may be wrong. This CDR3 region has 12 residues. CDR3 residues: CASSFGRYEQYF. DNA of the CDR3: TGTGCCAGCAGTTTCGGACGTTACGAGCAGTACTTC.

The chain has TRBV30 and TRBJ2-4, with no clear D. V was cut by 3 bases and J by 9 bases, with 15 bases left in between. The length of the CDR3 is 13 residues. Per germline, CDR1 GTSNPN and CDR2 SVGIG (reference sequence). The CDR3 DNA reads as TGTGCCTGGAGACGACCACGGGTTGGCATTCAGTACTTC. Translated: CAWRRPRVGIQYF.

V usage is TRBV28 and J usage is TRBJ2-1; TRBD2 matches 12 bases. From germline, CDR1 is MDHEN and CDR2 SYDVKM. V was clipped by 6 bases and J by 8 bases; unmatched bases: 8. CDR3 size: 15 residues. CDR3 region: CASSLGTSGLDEQFF. DNA of the CDR3: TGTGCCAGCAGCCTGGGGACTAGCGGGCTGGATGAGCAGTTCTTC.

The V and J genes are TRBV7-9 and TRBJ2-7, with 13 bases lining up with TRBD2. With the DNA end fitting TRBJ2-1 better, the J assignment may be wrong. Germline V gives CDR1 SEHNR, CDR2 FQNEAQ (reference sequence). This CDR3 has 14 amino acids. DNA of the CDR3: TGTGCCAGCAGCCCTCGGACTAGCGGGAGCCAGCAGTTCTTC. Its translation: CASSPRTSGSQQFF.

This clonotype has just a few counts. V is TRBV10-3 and J is TRBJ2-7; perhaps TRBD1 as D (6 bases). The CDR3 covers 14 residues. The V end lost 0 bases, the J end lost 5 bases, and 11 bases lay between the germline ends. The germline V gene has CDR1 ENHRY and CDR2 SYGVKD. The CDR3 DNA follows: TGTGCCATCAGTGAGTCGAGGGGGAAGGACGAGCAGTACTTC. It encodes CAISESRGKDEQYF.

This clonotype has only a few counts. The chain employs TRBV29-1 and TRBJ2-1, with TRBD1 as a possible D gene (6 bases). V was clipped by 7 bases and J by 6 bases, with 19 bases between them. CDR3 size: 14 residues. The V gene's germline CDR1 is SQVTM and CDR2 ANQGSEA. The CDR3 is CSALPDRTINEQFF. The DNA of the CDR3 is TGCAGCGCCCTTCCGGACAGAACTATCAATGAGCAGTTCTTC.

The rearrangement joins TRBV29-1 to TRBJ1-4; D is undetermined. The CDR3 extends over 12 amino acids. Looked up from germline, CDR1 is SQVTM and CDR2 is ANQGSEA. V lost 5 bases to trimming and J lost 5 bases, with 9 bases between them. CDR3: CSVSTRNEKLFF. DNA for the CDR3: TGCAGCGTTTCGACTAGAAATGAAAAACTGTTTTTT.

This sequence joins TRBV6-2 or TRBV6-3 and TRBJ1-1; weak D call: TRBD1 (6 bases). Trimming left V 5 bases short and J 3 bases short, with 10 bases between. This CDR3 comprises 13 residues. The germline V gene encodes CDR1 MNHEY and CDR2 SVGEGT. CDR3: CASSLQGYTEAFF. The CDR3 DNA reads TGTGCCAGCAGTCTCCAGGGGTACACTGAAGCTTTCTTT.

The sample holds a few counts of this clonotype. CDR3 residues: CASSLDGLGQSYGYTF. CDR3 coding DNA: TGCGCCAGCAGCTTGGATGGGCTAGGGCAATCCTATGGCTACACCTTC. The chain couples TRBV5-1 to TRBJ1-2; no definite D call. V was trimmed by 0 bases and J by 4 bases, leaving 16 bases between them. Germline V gene data show CDR1 as SGHRS and CDR2 as YFSETQ. The CDR3 totals 16 residues.

This chain connects TRBV3-1 to TRBJ2-7, with D possibly matching TRBD1 (6 bases). Per germline, CDR1 LGHDT and CDR2 YNNKEL (reference sequence). Trimming shortened V by 1 base and J by 2 bases, and 12 bases separated the two germline ends. The CDR3 is 15 residues long. CDR3 in DNA: TGTGCCAGCAGCCAAGTGGGCAGGGGTACCTACGAGCAGTACTTC. Protein product: CASSQVGRGTYEQYF.

This clonotype was picked up a small number of times. The V and J genes are TRBV7-2 and TRBJ1-2; a possible D gene is TRBD1 (6 bases). The V and J ends lost 5 bases and 8 bases respectively, with 21 bases between them. This CDR3 is built from 15 residues. Germline V CDR1 and CDR2: SGHTA, FQGNSA. The CDR3 sequence: CASSPRAGAERGYTF. The DNA of the CDR3 is TGTGCCAGCAGCCCACGGGCAGGGGCGGAAAGGGGCTACACCTTC.

The chain combines TRBV10-3 with TRBJ2-1; D is unresolved. CDR1 is ENHRY and CDR2 is SYGVKD in the germline V gene. The V gene lost 0 bases and the J gene lost 5 bases, with 8 bases spanning the gap. The CDR3 loop spans 14 amino acids. The CDR3 DNA sequence: TGTGCCATCAGTGAGTCACCCAGAAACAATGAGCAGTTCTTC. It encodes CAISESPRNNEQFF.

The gene calls are TRBV6-6 and TRBJ2-7, with 14 bases aligning to TRBD2. J was trimmed by 4 bases and V by 5 bases; bases with no gene match: 4. CDR1 and CDR2 from the germline V gene are MNHNY and SVGAGI (reference sequence). The CDR3 covers 15 residues. In DNA, the CDR3 is TGTGCCAGCAGTCAGGGACTAGCGGGAGTATACGAGCAGTACTTC. Its translation: CASSQGLAGVYEQYF.

J is TRBJ1-4 and V is TRBV5-1, with 7 bases lining up with TRBD1. The CDR3 extends over 14 amino acids. Per the germline V gene, CDR1 is SGHRS and CDR2 is YFSETQ. The V and J ends lost 2 bases and 3 bases, in that order; junction bases with no gene match: 1. The CDR3, as DNA: TGCGCCAGCAGCTTTGGGACAGCTAATGAAAAACTGTTTTTT. Encoded protein: CASSFGTANEKLFF.

In this sample, this clonotype turned up a few times. The V and J genes are TRBV12-3 or TRBV12-4 and TRBJ1-4; possibly TRBD1 for D (6 bases). The CDR3 contains 18 residues. The V end was cut by 0 bases, the J end by 4 bases, with 18 bases between. This chain's CDR3 is CASSLAPDWTANNEKLFF. In DNA, the CDR3 is TGTGCCAGCAGTTTAGCGCCGGACTGGACAGCAAATAATGAAAAACTGTTTTTT.

CDR3 DNA: TGTGCCAGCAGCCGAGTAAAAGGCTTCGCAACTAATGAAAAACTGTTTTTT. Its translation is CASSRVKGFATNEKLFF. The V call is TRBV3-1, the J call TRBJ1-4; D uncertain. Per germline, CDR1 LGHDT and CDR2 YNNKEL (reference sequence). The V and J ends lost 4 bases and 0 bases respectively, with 15 bases between them. The CDR3 has 17 residues.

This clonotype was observed a few times. The rearrangement links TRBV7-9 to TRBJ2-7, with unresolved D. Germline V gene sequence: CDR1 SEHNR, CDR2 FQNEAQ (reference sequence). The CDR3 contains 12 residues. V was shortened by 4 bases and J by 0 bases, with 4 bases between the two germline ends. The CDR3, as DNA: TGTGCCAGCAGCTGGATCTCCTACGAGCAGTACTTC. Translated: CASSWISYEQYF. The complete variable domain, with remaining parts taken from reference TRBV7-9 and TRBJ2-7, reads DTGVSQNPRHKITKRGQNVTFRCDPISEHNRLYWYRQTLGQGPEFLTYFQNEAQLEKSRLLSDRFSAERPKGSFSTLEIQRTEQGDSAMYLCASSWISYEQYFGPGTRLTVT.

The chain combines TRBV11-2 with TRBJ1-3, with 10 bases fitting TRBD1. V trimming: 5 bases; J trimming: 0 bases; junction bases outside the gene matches: 25. Germline V gives CDR1 SGHAT, CDR2 FQNNGV. This CDR3 comprises 23 residues. In nucleotides, the CDR3 is TGTGCCAGCAGCCTCAGCTCTCGAGGCGGGACAGGGGCGTCTGTGGGCTCTGGAAACACCATATATTTT. This translates into CASSLSSRGGTGASVGSGNTIYF. Using reference TRBV11-2 and TRBJ1-3 for the parts outside the CDR3, the full variable domain is EAGVAQSPRYKIIEKRQSVAFWCNPISGHATLYWYQQILGQGPKLLIQFQNNGVVDDSQLPKDRFSAERLKGVDSTLKIQPAKLEDSAVYLCASSLSSRGGTGASVGSGNTIYFGEGSWLTVV.

V gene TRBV23-1 combines with J gene TRBJ2-5, with D maybe TRBD1 (5 bases). TRBV23-1 is known as an ORF, though its function is uncertain. V lost 1 base and J 1 base, leaving 19 bases between the germline ends. This CDR3 comprises 18 residues. The CDR3 protein is CASSQFLNWTLRQETQYF. CDR3 DNA: TGCGCCAGCAGTCAATTTCTGAATTGGACACTCCGCCAAGAGACCCAGTACTTC.

This clonotype was observed a few times. The J gene is TRBJ2-5, the V gene TRBV6-1; TRBD1 aligns across 8 bases. TRBJ2-1 explains the end of the DNA better; the J call may be wrong. This CDR3 contains 16 residues. The germline CDR1 and CDR2 sequences are MNHNS and SASEGT. CDR3 protein: CASSAVVTGVSGEQFF. For the CDR3, the DNA is TGTGCCAGCAGCGCTGTGGTGACAGGGGTTTCTGGTGAGCAGTTCTTC.

The V and J genes are TRBV12-3 or TRBV12-4 and TRBJ2-2; D may correspond to TRBD1 or TRBD2 (5 bases each). V lost 7 bases, J lost 5 bases, and 14 bases lay in between. This CDR3 is 14 amino acids long. CDR3 loop: CASMGRGHTGELFF. CDR3 in DNA: TGTGCCAGCATGGGCCGGGGCCATACCGGGGAGCTGTTTTTT.